A single sample gave rise to the 20 T cell receptor beta chains below, sequenced in a study of blood T cell repertoires in COVID-19. Measured with immunoSEQ multiplex PCR; TCRdb has only the in-frame clones, and not every one. The sample shows approximately 350,000 clones, roughly nine tenths of them seen only once. Sample: peripheral blood. The source is a middle-aged man with acute or convalescent COVID-19.

The chain links TRBV9 to TRBJ2-2; TRBD1 matches at 7 bases. From germline, CDR1 is SGDLS and CDR2 YYNGEE. The V gene end was trimmed by 4 bases and the J gene end by 1 base; junction bases not matched to a gene: 13. CDR3 length: 18 amino acids. CDR3 residues: CASSRGYRGLQNTGELFF. CDR3 nucleotide sequence: TGTGCCAGCAGCAGGGGGTACAGGGGTCTCCAGAACACCGGGGAGCTGTTTTTT.

The chain combines TRBV2 with TRBJ2-3; TRBD2 matches 10 bases. This CDR3 contains 15 residues. CDR1 is SNHLY and CDR2 is FYNNEI in the germline V gene. With 8 bases clipped from V and 4 bases from J, the junction kept 9 bases outside the gene matches. CDR3 protein: CASSGLAADSDTQYF. CDR3 nucleotides: TGTGCCAGCTCCGGACTAGCGGCCGACTCAGATACGCAGTATTTT.

This chain uses TRBV7-2 with TRBJ2-1; TRBD2 is a possible D gene (5 bases). CDR1 is SGHTA and CDR2 is FQGNSA in the germline V gene. The CDR3 totals 13 residues. The V gene lost 3 bases and the J gene lost 10 bases, with 13 bases spanning the gap. The CDR3 region is CASSFDATGEQFF. The CDR3 coding sequence is TGTGCCAGCAGCTTCGACGCGACGGGGGAGCAGTTCTTC.

The V gene is TRBV19, the J gene TRBJ2-6; D may be TRBD1 (5 bases). Germline V gene sequence: CDR1 LNHDA, CDR2 SQIVND (reference sequence). The CDR3 extends over 15 amino acids. V was clipped by 2 bases and J by 2 bases, with 7 bases between them. CDR3 nucleotide sequence: TGTGCCAGTAGTATACAAGGGGCTGGGGCCAACGTCCTGACTTTC. Translated, it gives CASSIQGAGANVLTF.

The chain has TRBV15 and TRBJ1-2, with D maybe TRBD1 (6 bases). CDR1 is LNHNV, CDR2 YYDKDF, per germline (reference sequence). The ends were cut back, 2 bases at V and 0 bases at J, with 10 bases in the middle. The CDR3 spans 15 residues. This CDR3 is CATSRSRDTNYGYTF. The CDR3 nucleotides are TGTGCCACCAGCAGATCCCGGGACACTAACTATGGCTACACCTTC.

This clone has only a few counts. The chain uses TRBV5-4 and TRBJ1-6; D might be TRBD1 (6 bases). V gave up 0 bases and J gave up 4 bases, with 11 bases separating them. CDR1 SGHNT and CDR2 YYREEE come from the germline V gene (reference sequence). The CDR3 loop spans 16 amino acids. DNA of the CDR3: TGTGCCAGCAGCTTGGCGAGTCAGGGGTATAATTCACCCCTCCACTTT. It yields the protein CASSLASQGYNSPLHF.

The V and J genes are TRBV24-1 and TRBJ1-4, with D unresolved. This CDR3 has 16 residues. CDR1 and CDR2 from the germline V gene are KGHDR and SFDVKD. The ends were cut back, 5 bases at V and 5 bases at J, with 17 bases in the middle. CDR3 amino acids: CATSAPPVAENEKLFF. The CDR3 DNA follows: TGTGCCACCAGTGCTCCTCCGGTAGCGGAAAATGAAAAACTGTTTTTT.

The chain couples TRBV30 to TRBJ1-4; 7 bases match TRBD1. The V gene's germline CDR1 is GTSNPN and CDR2 SVGIG (reference sequence). The CDR3 consists of 15 residues. The junction had 11 bases not matched to a gene; V was cut back by 3 bases and J by 7 bases. The DNA for the CDR3 is TGTGCCTGGAGCGTATCAGGGACAGTTTCTGAAAAACTGTTTTTT. Encoded protein: CAWSVSGTVSEKLFF.

The chain couples TRBV2 to TRBJ1-6; tentatively, D is TRBD1 (6 bases). The V end was cut by 6 bases, the J end by 2 bases, with 14 bases between. CDR1 is SNHLY, CDR2 FYNNEI, per germline. The CDR3 has 16 residues. CDR3 bases: TGTGCCAGCAGCGAGAGTAGACAGGCCTATAATTCACCCCTCCACTTT. This translates into CASSESRQAYNSPLHF.

The chain has TRBV5-8 and TRBJ1-5, with D unresolved. V lost 3 bases, J lost 0 bases, and 4 bases lay in between. The V gene's germline CDR1 is SGHTS and CDR2 YDEGEE. The CDR3 runs 13 residues. CDR3 sequence (DNA): TGTGCCAGCAGCTACAATAGCAATCAGCCCCAGCATTTT. Translating gives CASSYNSNQPQHF.

This clone appeared a single time. This CDR3 is also generated by other DNA sequences in the sample. V gene TRBV6-5 combines with J gene TRBJ1-5, with 8 positions matching TRBD1. CDR1 and CDR2 from the germline V gene are MNHEY and SVGAGI. J lost 2 bases, V lost 5 bases, and 5 bases had no gene match. CDR3 length: 15 amino acids. CDR3 residues: CASSLGQGGNQPQHF. The CDR3 DNA follows: TGTGCCAGCAGTCTTGGACAGGGCGGCAATCAGCCCCAGCATTTT.

This chain uses TRBV28 with TRBJ2-1; weak D call: TRBD1 (5 bases). The CDR3 has 17 amino acids. V was cut by 6 bases and J by 6 bases, with 24 bases left in between. CDR1 and CDR2 from the germline V gene are MDHEN and SYDVKM. CDR3 nucleotide sequence: TGTGCCAGCAGCCGGACACGAGTACAAGGGCTTCGCAATGAGCAGTTCTTC. Translation: CASSRTRVQGLRNEQFF.

Remarks on this clone: Additional DNA sequences in this sample encode the identical CDR3. The chain links TRBV11-3 to TRBJ2-1, with TRBD2 matching 8 bases. J was trimmed by 7 bases and V by 5 bases; bases with no gene match: 7. Germline V gives CDR1 SGHNT, CDR2 YENEEA. CDR3 length equals 14 residues. CDR3 in DNA: TGTGCCAGCAGCCAGAGGAGCGGGGGAAATGAGCAGTTCTTC. Its protein product is CASSQRSGGNEQFF.

The CDR3 sequence: CASSIQGARGYTF. In DNA, the CDR3 is TGTGCCAGTAGTATCCAGGGGGCTAGGGGCTACACCTTC. The chain links TRBV19 to TRBJ1-2; TRBD1 aligns across 8 bases. CDR1 is LNHDA, CDR2 SQIVND, per germline (reference sequence). Germline trimming cut 3 bases from V and 8 bases from J; bases unmatched to any gene: 5. The CDR3 contains 13 residues.

The J gene is TRBJ1-2, the V gene TRBV6-5; 7 nucleotides line up with TRBD1. V was pared by 4 bases and J by 5 bases, with 4 bases of the junction left unmatched. Germline-derived CDR1 and CDR2 are MNHEY and SVGAGI. The CDR3 is made up of 13 amino acids. CDR3 nucleotides: TGTGCCAGCAGTTCAGGGGGATCTTATGGCTACACCTTC. It yields the protein CASSSGGSYGYTF.

The V gene is TRBV7-3, the J gene TRBJ2-5; 8 nucleotides align to TRBD2. The V and J ends lost 2 bases and 1 base, in that order; junction bases with no gene match: 9. The CDR3 runs 17 residues. The germline V gene has CDR1 SGHTA and CDR2 FQGTGA. The CDR3 nucleotides are TGTGCCAGCAGCTTAGGGCCCCGCACTAGCGGCCAAGAGACCCAGTACTTC. Translation gives CASSLGPRTSGQETQYF.

The V gene is TRBV9, the J gene TRBJ2-5, with D maybe TRBD1 (6 bases). Germline V gene lookup returns CDR1 SGDLS and CDR2 YYNGEE. V was trimmed by 4 bases and J by 2 bases, leaving 15 bases between them. CDR3 length equals 15 residues. In nucleotides, the CDR3 is TGTGCCAGCAGCCCTGGGACATACTTTCAAGAGACCCAGTACTTC. Its protein product is CASSPGTYFQETQYF.

A note on this clone: This sample also contains other DNA sequences that code for the same CDR3. This chain joins TRBV2 and TRBJ1-1; tentatively, D is TRBD1 (5 bases). CDR3 size: 13 residues. The V gene lost 4 bases and the J gene lost 0 bases, with 6 bases spanning the gap. Germline V gene data show CDR1 as SNHLY and CDR2 as FYNNEI. The DNA of the CDR3 is TGTGCCAGCAGTGGACAGATGAACACTGAAGCTTTCTTT. This codes for CASSGQMNTEAFF.

J is TRBJ1-5 and V is TRBV28, with a possible D match to TRBD1 (6 bases). Trimming stripped 6 bases from V and 0 bases from J, with 12 bases between. CDR3 size: 15 residues. Germline V gene sequence: CDR1 MDHEN, CDR2 SYDVKM. CDR3: CASSSYRDSNQPQHF. As DNA, the CDR3 is TGTGCCAGCAGCTCATACAGGGATAGCAATCAGCCCCAGCATTTT.

The gene calls are TRBV7-5 and TRBJ2-7; the table's D call of TRBD2 was not tested on the DNA. TRBV7-5 is marked as a pseudogene. This CDR3 spans 17 amino acids. The CDR3 coding sequence is TGTGCCAGAAGCTTAGTGATGTGGCGGGAGGACTCCTACGAGCAGTACTTC. Translating gives CARSLVMWREDSYEQYF.